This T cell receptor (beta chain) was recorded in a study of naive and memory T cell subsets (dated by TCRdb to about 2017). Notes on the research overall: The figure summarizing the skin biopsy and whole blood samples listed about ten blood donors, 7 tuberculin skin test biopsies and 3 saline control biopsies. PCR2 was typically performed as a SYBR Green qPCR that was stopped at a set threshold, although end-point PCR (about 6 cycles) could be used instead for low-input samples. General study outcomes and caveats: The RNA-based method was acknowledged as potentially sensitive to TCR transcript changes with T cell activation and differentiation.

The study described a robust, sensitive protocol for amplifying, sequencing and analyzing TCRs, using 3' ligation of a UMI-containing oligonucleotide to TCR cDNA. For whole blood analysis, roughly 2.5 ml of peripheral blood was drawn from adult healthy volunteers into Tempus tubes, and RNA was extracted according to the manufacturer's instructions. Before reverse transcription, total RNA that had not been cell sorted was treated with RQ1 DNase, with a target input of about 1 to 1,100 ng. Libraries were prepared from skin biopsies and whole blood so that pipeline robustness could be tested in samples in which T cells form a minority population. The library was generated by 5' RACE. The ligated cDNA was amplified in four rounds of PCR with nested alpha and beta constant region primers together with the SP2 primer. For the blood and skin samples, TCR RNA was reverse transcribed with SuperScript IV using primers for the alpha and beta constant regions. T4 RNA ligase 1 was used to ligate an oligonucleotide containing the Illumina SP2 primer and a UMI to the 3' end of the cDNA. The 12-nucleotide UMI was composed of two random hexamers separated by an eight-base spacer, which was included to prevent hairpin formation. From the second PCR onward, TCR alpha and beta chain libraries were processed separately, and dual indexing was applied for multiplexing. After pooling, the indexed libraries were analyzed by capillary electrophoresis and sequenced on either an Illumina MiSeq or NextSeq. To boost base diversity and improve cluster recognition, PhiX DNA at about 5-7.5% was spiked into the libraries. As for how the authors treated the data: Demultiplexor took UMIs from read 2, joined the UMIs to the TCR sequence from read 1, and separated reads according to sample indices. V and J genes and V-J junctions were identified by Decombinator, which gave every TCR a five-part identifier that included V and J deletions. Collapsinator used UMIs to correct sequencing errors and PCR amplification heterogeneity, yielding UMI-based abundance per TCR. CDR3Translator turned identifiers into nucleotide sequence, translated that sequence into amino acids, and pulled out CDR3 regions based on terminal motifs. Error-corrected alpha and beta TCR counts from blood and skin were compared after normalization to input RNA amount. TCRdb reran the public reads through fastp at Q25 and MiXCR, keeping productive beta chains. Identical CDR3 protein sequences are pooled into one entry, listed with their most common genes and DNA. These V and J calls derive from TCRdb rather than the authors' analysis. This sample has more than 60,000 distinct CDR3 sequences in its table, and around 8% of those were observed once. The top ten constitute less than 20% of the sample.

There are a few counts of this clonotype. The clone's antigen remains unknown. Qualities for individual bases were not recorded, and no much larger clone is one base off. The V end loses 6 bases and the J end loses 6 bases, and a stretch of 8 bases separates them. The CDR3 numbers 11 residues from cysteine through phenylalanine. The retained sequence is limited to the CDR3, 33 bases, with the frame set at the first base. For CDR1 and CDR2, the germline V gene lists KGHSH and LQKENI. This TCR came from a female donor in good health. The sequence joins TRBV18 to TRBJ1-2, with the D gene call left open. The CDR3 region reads CASSPDNGYTF. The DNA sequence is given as TGTGCCAGCTCCCCCGATAATGGCTACACCTTC.